A single sample is the source of the 18 T cell receptor beta chains below, sequenced in a study of spatial heterogeneity in lung cancer. TCRdb called the 5' RACE reads again in MiXCR, with one record for every CDR3 protein. The table includes about 120,000 distinct CDR3 sequences, more than 9% detected once. As to time point: blood at routine non-recurrence follow-up after resection. The authors sequenced whole RNA from tumor, nontumor lung or frozen PBMC without sorting. Material: PBMCs, obtained at follow-up. The source is a male donor with early-stage non-small cell lung cancer.

This clonotype came up many times. J is TRBJ2-1 and V is TRBV9, with D possibly matching TRBD2 (6 bases). The CDR3 runs to 13 residues. V was clipped by 3 bases and J by 12 bases, with 16 bases between them. Germline V lookup: CDR1 SGDLS, CDR2 YYNGEE. Written as DNA, the CDR3 is TGTGCCAGCAGCGCCGGCTGGGACTCCGGGCAGTTCTTC. Translation: CASSAGWDSGQFF.

The chain links TRBV9 to TRBJ2-7; maybe TRBD1 (6 bases). Germline V gives CDR1 SGDLS, CDR2 YYNGEE. Deletions cut 0 bases from V and 7 bases from J, with 11 bases between. The CDR3 has 13 residues. CDR3 nucleotide sequence: TGTGCCAGCAGCGTAGGATTACAGGGTGAGCAGTACTTC. Encoded protein: CASSVGLQGEQYF.

This clonotype was seen many times. The CDR3 region has the DNA TGTGCCATCAGTGAGTCGATAGCGACTAGCGGGGGCCAAGAGACCCAGTACTTC. Translation: CAISESIATSGGQETQYF. This sequence joins TRBV10-3 and TRBJ2-5; 12 nucleotides line up with TRBD2. The J segment lost 1 base and the V segment lost 0 bases, leaving 6 bases of the junction unmatched. CDR3 length: 18 amino acids. Germline loops: CDR1 ENHRY, CDR2 SYGVKD.

This clonotype has a count of ten or more. The genes are TRBV25-1 and TRBJ1-1, with D possibly TRBD1 on 6 matching bases. Germline lookup yields CDR1 MGHDK and CDR2 SYGVNS. CDR3 length: 15 amino acids. V lost 2 bases and J 5 bases, leaving 15 bases between the germline ends. The CDR3 bases are TGTGCCAGCAGTGAAGGCGGGGGGCGCGTAACTGAAGCTTTCTTT. Its protein product is CASSEGGGRVTEAFF.

This clonotype has only a few counts. This chain connects TRBV30 to TRBJ2-7, with 9 bases matching TRBD1. V lost 2 bases and J lost 2; bases outside the gene matches: 7. The CDR3 is made up of 15 amino acids. CDR1 is GTSNPN and CDR2 is SVGIG in the germline V gene (reference sequence). The CDR3 loop reads CAWSRRGQGAYEQYF. DNA for the CDR3: TGTGCCTGGAGTAGAAGGGGACAGGGAGCCTACGAGCAGTACTTC.

V gene TRBV12-3 or TRBV12-4 combines with J gene TRBJ2-7, with 8 bases aligning to TRBD1. Trimming at V came to 6 bases and at J to 6 bases, leaving 10 bases not matched to a gene. This CDR3 contains 14 residues. CDR3 loop: CASSRDRGFGEQYF. The CDR3 DNA is TGTGCCAGCAGCCGAGACAGGGGATTTGGCGAGCAGTACTTC.

The rearrangement links TRBV7-3 to TRBJ2-2; D gene uncertain. Trimming left V 5 bases short and J 7 bases short, with 11 bases between. There are 13 residues in the CDR3. Germline-derived CDR1 and CDR2 are SGHTA and FQGTGA. The CDR3 coding sequence is TGTGCCAGCAGCCCCGCAGATAGCGGGGAGCTGTTTTTT. It specifies CASSPADSGELFF.

This chain uses TRBV18 with TRBJ1-6; 11 bases align to TRBD1. Trimming cost V 3 bases and J 7 bases; bases outside gene matches: 8. CDR1 is KGHSH and CDR2 is LQKENI in the germline V gene. The CDR3 consists of 17 residues. CDR3 in amino acids: CASSPLGGQGANSPLHF. CDR3 coding DNA: TGTGCCAGCTCACCCCTAGGCGGACAGGGGGCGAATTCACCCCTCCACTTT.

CDR3 residues: CASSLEQGSDTQYF. The DNA of the CDR3 is TGCGCCAGCAGCTTGGAACAGGGGTCAGATACGCAGTATTTT. The chain combines TRBV5-1 with TRBJ2-3; 7 bases match TRBD1. Germline V gene lookup returns CDR1 SGHRS and CDR2 YFSETQ. The CDR3 spans 14 residues. Trimming removed 0 bases from V and 4 bases from J; junction bases left unmatched: 2.

This clonotype came up many times. The chain recombines TRBV15 with TRBJ2-7; 7 bases are shared with TRBD1. Germline V lookup: CDR1 LNHNV, CDR2 YYDKDF (reference sequence). The CDR3 is 16 residues long. The V and J ends lost 0 bases and 4 bases, in that order; junction bases with no gene match: 9. The CDR3 spells CATSREISRGFYEQYF. In DNA, the CDR3 is TGTGCCACCAGCAGAGAGATTAGCAGGGGGTTTTACGAGCAGTACTTC.

There are a few counts of this clonotype. CDR3 sequence (DNA): TGTGCCAGCAGCTTTGGGACTACCGCCAAGACCGGGGAGCTGTTTTTT. It translates to CASSFGTTAKTGELFF. The rearrangement links TRBV5-4 to TRBJ2-2; the match to TRBD2 covers 7 bases. V lost 2 bases to trimming and J lost 5 bases; unmatched junction nucleotides: 9. This CDR3 is built from 16 residues. Germline loops: CDR1 SGHNT, CDR2 YYREEE (reference sequence).

This chain joins TRBV5-1 and TRBJ2-1, with TRBD2 identical over 9 bases. The V gene end was trimmed by 0 bases and the J gene end by 0 bases; junction bases not matched to a gene: 10. The CDR3 contains 19 residues. Per the germline V gene, CDR1 is SGHRS and CDR2 is YFSETQ. The CDR3 DNA sequence: TGCGCCAGCAGCTTGGACGGTAGCGGGGGCCTGAGCTCCTACAATGAGCAGTTCTTC. Translation gives CASSLDGSGGLSSYNEQFF.

This clonotype was picked up many times. The J gene is TRBJ2-1, the V gene TRBV29-1, with 8 bases fitting TRBD1. This CDR3 has 16 amino acids. Germline CDR1 and CDR2: SQVTM and ANQGSEA. With 7 bases clipped from V and 2 bases from J, the junction kept 13 bases outside the gene matches. In nucleotides, the CDR3 is TGCAGCGCAGGCCCCCTCGGACAGGGAACCTACAATGAGCAGTTCTTC. Translating gives CSAGPLGQGTYNEQFF.

V gene TRBV11-2 combines with J gene TRBJ2-1; D possibly corresponds to TRBD2 (5 bases). The length of the CDR3 is 11 residues. V lost 5 bases to trimming and J lost 13 bases, with 12 bases between them. The germline CDR1 and CDR2 sequences are SGHAT and FQNNGV. CDR3 in amino acids: CASSLLALQFF. CDR3 DNA sequence: TGTGCCAGCAGCCTGCTAGCCCTCCAGTTCTTC.

This clonotype showed up just a few times. V usage is TRBV3-1 and J usage is TRBJ2-3; TRBD1 is a possible D gene (5 bases). Between the trimmed V and J ends, which lost 2 bases and 5 bases, there was a span of 8 bases. The CDR3 sequence is 13 residues long. Germline values: CDR1 LGHDT, CDR2 YNNKEL (reference sequence). DNA for the CDR3: TGTGCCAGCAGCCAACCAGGGATAGATACGCAGTATTTT. It encodes CASSQPGIDTQYF.

The chain combines TRBV20-1 with TRBJ2-7, with a tentative D call TRBD1 (6 bases). This CDR3 contains 15 residues. V shed 0 bases and J shed 0 bases, with 12 bases lying between them. Looked up from germline, CDR1 is DFQATT and CDR2 is SNEGSKA (reference sequence). CDR3 nucleotide sequence: TGCAGTGCTAGAGATGCCCAGGGGAGCTCCTACGAGCAGTACTTC. As protein: CSARDAQGSSYEQYF.

This clonotype came up a few times. The chain recombines TRBV11-2 with TRBJ2-1, with 7 bases matching TRBD2. This CDR3 region has 15 residues. Germline CDR1 SGHAT, CDR2 FQNNGV. V lost 5 bases to trimming and J lost 4 bases; unmatched junction nucleotides: 8. CDR3 in amino acids: CASSTEGLPYNEQFF. CDR3 in DNA: TGTGCCAGCAGCACCGAGGGACTACCGTACAATGAGCAGTTCTTC. The complete variable domain, with remaining parts taken from reference TRBV11-2 and TRBJ2-1, reads EAGVAQSPRYKIIEKRQSVAFWCNPISGHATLYWYQQILGQGPKLLIQFQNNGVVDDSQLPKDRFSAERLKGVDSTLKIQPAKLEDSAVYLCASSTEGLPYNEQFFGPGTRLTVL.

This clonotype came up many times. V and J are TRBV6-6 and TRBJ1-5, with D uncertain. The CDR3 is made up of 12 amino acids. The germline CDR1 and CDR2 sequences are MNHNY and SVGAGI (reference sequence). The germline V and J ends were trimmed by 2 bases and 5 bases, with 4 bases remaining between them. The CDR3 DNA follows: TGTGCCAGCAGTTACAGGGATCAGCCCCAGCATTTT. Protein product: CASSYRDQPQHF.